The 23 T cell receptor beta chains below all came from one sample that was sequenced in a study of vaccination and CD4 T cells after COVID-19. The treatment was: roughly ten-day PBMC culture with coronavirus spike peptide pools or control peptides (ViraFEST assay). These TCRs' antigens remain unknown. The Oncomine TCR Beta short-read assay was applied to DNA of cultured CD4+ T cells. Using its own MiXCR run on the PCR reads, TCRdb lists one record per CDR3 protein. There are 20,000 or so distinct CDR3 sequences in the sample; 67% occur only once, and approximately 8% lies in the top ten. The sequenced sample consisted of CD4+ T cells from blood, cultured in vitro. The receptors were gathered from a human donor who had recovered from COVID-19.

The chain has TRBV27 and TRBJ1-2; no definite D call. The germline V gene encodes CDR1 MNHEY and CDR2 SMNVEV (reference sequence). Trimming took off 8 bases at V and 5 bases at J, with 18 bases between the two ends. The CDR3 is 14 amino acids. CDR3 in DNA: TGTGCCAGCTCCAGAGCCGACCATTCTTATGGCTACACCTTC. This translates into CASSRADHSYGYTF.

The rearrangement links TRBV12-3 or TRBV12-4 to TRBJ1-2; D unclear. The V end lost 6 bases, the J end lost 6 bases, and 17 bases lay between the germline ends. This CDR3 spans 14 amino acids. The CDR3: CASRNWAFADGYTF. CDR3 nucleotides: TGTGCCAGCAGGAATTGGGCCTTCGCGGATGGCTACACCTTC.

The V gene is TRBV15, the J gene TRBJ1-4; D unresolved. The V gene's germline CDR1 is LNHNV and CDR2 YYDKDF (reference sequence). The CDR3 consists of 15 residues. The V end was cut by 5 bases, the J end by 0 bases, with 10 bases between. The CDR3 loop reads CATSRWTPTNEKLFF. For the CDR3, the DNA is TGTGCCACCAGCCGGTGGACCCCAACTAATGAAAAACTGTTTTTT.

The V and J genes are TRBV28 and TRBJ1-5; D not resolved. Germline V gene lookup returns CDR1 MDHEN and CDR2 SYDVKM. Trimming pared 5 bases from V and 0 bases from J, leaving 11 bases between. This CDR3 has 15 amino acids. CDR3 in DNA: TGTGCCAGCAGTCTCCCCGGGAATAGCAATCAGCCCCAGCATTTT. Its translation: CASSLPGNSNQPQHF.

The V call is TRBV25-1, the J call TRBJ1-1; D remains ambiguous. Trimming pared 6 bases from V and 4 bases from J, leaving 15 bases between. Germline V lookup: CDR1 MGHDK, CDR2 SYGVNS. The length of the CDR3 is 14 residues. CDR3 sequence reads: CASSPRSAATEAFF. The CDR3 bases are TGTGCCAGCAGCCCCAGGTCCGCGGCCACTGAAGCTTTCTTT.

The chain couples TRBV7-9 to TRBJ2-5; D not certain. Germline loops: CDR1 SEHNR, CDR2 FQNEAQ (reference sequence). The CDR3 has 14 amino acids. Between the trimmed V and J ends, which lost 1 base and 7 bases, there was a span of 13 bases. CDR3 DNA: TGTGCCAGCAGCTTAGACCCATCCGTAGTGACCCAGTACTTC. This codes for CASSLDPSVVTQYF.

The CDR3 sequence is CAWPRQGSGELFF. In DNA form, the CDR3 reads TGTGCCTGGCCCCGACAGGGCTCCGGGGAGCTGTTTTTT. The chain employs TRBV30 and TRBJ2-2; 7 nucleotides match TRBD1. The CDR3 is made up of 13 amino acids. The germline V gene encodes CDR1 GTSNPN and CDR2 SVGIG (reference sequence). J lost 6 bases, V lost 5 bases, and 6 bases had no gene match.

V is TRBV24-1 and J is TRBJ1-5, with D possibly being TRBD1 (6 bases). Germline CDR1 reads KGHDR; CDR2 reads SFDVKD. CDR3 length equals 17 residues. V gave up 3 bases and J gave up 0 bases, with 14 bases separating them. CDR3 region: CATSDDRMSNSNQPQHF. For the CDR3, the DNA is TGTGCCACCAGTGATGACAGGATGAGTAATAGCAATCAGCCCCAGCATTTT.

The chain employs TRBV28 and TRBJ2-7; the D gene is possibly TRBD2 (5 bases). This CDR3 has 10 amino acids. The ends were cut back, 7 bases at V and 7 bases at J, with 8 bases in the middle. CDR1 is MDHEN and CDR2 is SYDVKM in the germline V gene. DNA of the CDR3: TGTGCCAGCACCGGGGAGGAGCAGTACTTC. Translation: CASTGEEQYF.

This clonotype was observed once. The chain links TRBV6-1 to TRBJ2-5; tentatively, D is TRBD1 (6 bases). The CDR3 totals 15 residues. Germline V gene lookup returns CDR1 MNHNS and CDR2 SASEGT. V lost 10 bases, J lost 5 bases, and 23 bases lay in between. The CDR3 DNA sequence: TGTGCCATCAGCCAACCAGTAGGGGGTCGGGAGACCCAGTACTTC. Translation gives CAISQPVGGRETQYF.

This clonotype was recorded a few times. The CDR3 coding sequence is TGTGCCAGCAGTCGGGTCGGGGGAGGCAATCAGCCCCAGCATTTT. It specifies CASSRVGGGNQPQHF. The chain employs TRBV6-2 or TRBV6-3 and TRBJ1-5, with D possibly TRBD1 on 5 matching bases. The CDR3 is made up of 15 amino acids. CDR1 and CDR2 (germline): MNHEY, SVGEGT. Deletions cut 5 bases from V and 2 bases from J, with 13 bases between.

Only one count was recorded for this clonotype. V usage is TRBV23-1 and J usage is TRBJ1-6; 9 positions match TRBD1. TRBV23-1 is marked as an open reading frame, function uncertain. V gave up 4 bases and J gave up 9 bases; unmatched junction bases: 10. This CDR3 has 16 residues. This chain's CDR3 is CASSPPSPGQGSPLHF. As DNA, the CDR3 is TGCGCCAGCAGTCCTCCCTCCCCGGGACAGGGTTCACCCCTCCACTTT.

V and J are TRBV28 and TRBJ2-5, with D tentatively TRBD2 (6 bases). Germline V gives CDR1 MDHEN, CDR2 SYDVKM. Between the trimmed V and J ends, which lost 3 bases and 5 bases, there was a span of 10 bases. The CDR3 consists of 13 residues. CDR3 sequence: CASSFGTQETQYF. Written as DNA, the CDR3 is TGTGCCAGCAGTTTCGGGACTCAGGAGACCCAGTACTTC.

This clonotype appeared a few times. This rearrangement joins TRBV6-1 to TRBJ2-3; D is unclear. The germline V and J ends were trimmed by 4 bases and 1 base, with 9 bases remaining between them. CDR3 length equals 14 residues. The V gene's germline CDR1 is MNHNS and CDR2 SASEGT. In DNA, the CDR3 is TGTGCCAGCAGTGCCCAGGCAGGCACAGATACGCAGTATTTT. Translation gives CASSAQAGTDTQYF.

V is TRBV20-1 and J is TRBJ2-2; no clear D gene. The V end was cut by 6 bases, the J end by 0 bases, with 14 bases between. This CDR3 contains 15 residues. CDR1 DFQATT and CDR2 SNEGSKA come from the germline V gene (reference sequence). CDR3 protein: CSAILTLSNTGELFF. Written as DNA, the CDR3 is TGCAGTGCGATTCTAACCCTCTCGAACACCGGGGAGCTGTTTTTT.

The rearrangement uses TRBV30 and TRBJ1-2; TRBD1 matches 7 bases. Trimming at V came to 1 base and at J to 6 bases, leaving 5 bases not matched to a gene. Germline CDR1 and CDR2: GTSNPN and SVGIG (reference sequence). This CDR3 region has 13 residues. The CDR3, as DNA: TGTGCCTGGAGTGGGCGGACAGGCGATGGCTACACCTTC. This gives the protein CAWSGRTGDGYTF.

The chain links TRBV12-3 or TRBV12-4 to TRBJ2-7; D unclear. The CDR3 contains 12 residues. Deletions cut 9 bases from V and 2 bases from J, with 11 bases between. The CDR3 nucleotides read TGTGCCAGTCAAGGCCCCCCCTACGAGCAGTACTTC. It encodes CASQGPPYEQYF.

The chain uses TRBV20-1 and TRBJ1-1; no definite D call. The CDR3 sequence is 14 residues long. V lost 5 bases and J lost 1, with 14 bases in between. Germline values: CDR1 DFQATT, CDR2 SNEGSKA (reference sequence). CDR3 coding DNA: TGCAGTGCTCCGACCCGGACGGAGAACACTGAAGCTTTCTTT. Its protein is CSAPTRTENTEAFF.

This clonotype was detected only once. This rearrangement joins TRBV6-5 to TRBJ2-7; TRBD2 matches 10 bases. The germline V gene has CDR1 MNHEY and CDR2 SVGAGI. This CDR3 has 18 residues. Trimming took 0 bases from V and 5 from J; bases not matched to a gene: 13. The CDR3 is CASSYSSFQAGGQNEQYF. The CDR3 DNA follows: TGTGCCAGCAGTTACTCGTCTTTCCAAGCGGGAGGGCAGAACGAGCAGTACTTC.

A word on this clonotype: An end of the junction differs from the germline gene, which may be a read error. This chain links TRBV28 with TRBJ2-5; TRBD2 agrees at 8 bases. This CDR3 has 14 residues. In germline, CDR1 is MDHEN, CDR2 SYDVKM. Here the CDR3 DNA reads TGTGCCAGCAGCCTTCTAGCGGGCCAAGAGACCAAGTACTTC. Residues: CASSLLAGQETKYF. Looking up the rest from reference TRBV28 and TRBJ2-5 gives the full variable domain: DVKVTQSSRYLVKRTGEKVFLECVQDMDHENMFWYRQDPGLGLRLIYFSYDVKMKEKGDIPEGYSVSREKKERFSLILESASTNQTSMYLCASSLLAGQETKYFGPGTRLLVL.

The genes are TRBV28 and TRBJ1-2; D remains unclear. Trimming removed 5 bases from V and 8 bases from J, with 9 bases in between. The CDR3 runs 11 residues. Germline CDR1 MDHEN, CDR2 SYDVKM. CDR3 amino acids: CASSTLRGYTF. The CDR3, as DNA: TGTGCCAGCAGTACTCTGAGGGGCTACACCTTC.

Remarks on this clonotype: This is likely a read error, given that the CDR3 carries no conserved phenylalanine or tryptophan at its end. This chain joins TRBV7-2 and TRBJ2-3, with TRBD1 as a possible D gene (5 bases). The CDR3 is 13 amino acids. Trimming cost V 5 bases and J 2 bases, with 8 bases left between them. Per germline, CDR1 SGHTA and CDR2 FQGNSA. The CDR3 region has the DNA TGTGCCAGCAGCCCCAGGGCCACAGATACGCAGTATCTT. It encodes CASSPRATDTQYL.

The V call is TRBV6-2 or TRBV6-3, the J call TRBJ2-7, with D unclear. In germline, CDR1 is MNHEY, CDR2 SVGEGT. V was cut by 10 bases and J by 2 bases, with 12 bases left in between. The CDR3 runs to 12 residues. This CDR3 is CATSIPAYEQYF. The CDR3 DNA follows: TGTGCCACATCGATTCCAGCCTACGAGCAGTACTTC.